Presented here are 12 T cell receptor beta chains from one specimen sequenced in a study of T cell responses to AZD1222 COVID-19 vaccine. The repertoire was sequenced with immunoSEQ multiplex PCR; TCRdb's copy has only in-frame clones and lacks some. The data contain over 110,000 clones, about 91% of them singletons. The source material was peripheral blood, sampled 28 days after the second AZD1222 dose. These receptors were obtained from an adult who received the AZD1222 COVID-19 vaccine.

The CDR3: CASSIIPGRNTEAFF. CDR3 DNA: TGTGCCAGCAGCATAATACCGGGCAGGAACACTGAAGCTTTCTTT. The chain recombines TRBV11-2 with TRBJ1-1, with D uncertain. With 5 bases removed from V and 1 base from J, the gap between germline ends came to 14 bases. The CDR3 extends over 15 amino acids. CDR1 SGHAT and CDR2 FQNNGV come from the germline V gene.

This sequence joins TRBV5-4 and TRBJ2-1; TRBD2 matches 11 bases. CDR1 and CDR2 (germline): SGHNT, YYREEE (reference sequence). The V gene end was trimmed by 0 bases and the J gene end by 9 bases; junction bases not matched to a gene: 5. The CDR3 is 15 residues long. CDR3 in DNA: TGTGCCAGCAGCTTGGAGCTAGCGGGAGGTGCTGAGCAGTTCTTC. Translated, it gives CASSLELAGGAEQFF.

This clone has just one count. The chain couples TRBV14 to TRBJ1-6, with D unresolved. Germline CDR1 SGHDN, CDR2 FVKESK. The V gene lost 2 bases and the J gene lost 14 bases, with 13 bases spanning the gap. The CDR3 length is 13 residues. The CDR3, as DNA: TGTGCCAGCAGCCAATCCCGTGGAAGGACCCTCCACTTT. Protein product: CASSQSRGRTLHF.

The chain has TRBV3-1 (or the pseudogene TRBV3-2) and TRBJ1-2; TRBD1 aligns across 10 bases. CDR1 is LGHDT and CDR2 is YNNKEL in the germline V gene (reference sequence). This CDR3 is built from 16 residues. After removal of 2 bases from V and 2 bases from J, the junction contained 5 bases not matched to a gene. The CDR3 region is CASSQPGTGANYGYTF. Written as DNA, the CDR3 is TGTGCCAGCAGCCAACCCGGGACAGGGGCCAACTATGGCTACACCTTC.

V and J are TRBV6-2 or TRBV6-3 and TRBJ1-2; D not certain. V lost 0 bases and J lost 6, with 8 bases in between. The CDR3 is 13 residues long. CDR1 is MNHEY, CDR2 SVGEGT, per germline. CDR3 amino acids: CASSYSGANGYTF. In DNA form, the CDR3 reads TGTGCCAGCAGTTACTCGGGCGCCAATGGCTACACCTTC.

CDR3 coding DNA: TGTGCCAGCAGTGAAATGGGGGCCCGGACCGGGGAGCTGTTTTTT. Protein: CASSEMGARTGELFF. The gene calls are TRBV2 and TRBJ2-2; TRBD1 might be the D (6 bases). CDR3 length: 15 amino acids. The germline V gene encodes CDR1 SNHLY and CDR2 FYNNEI. V lost 2 bases and J 5 bases, leaving 12 bases between the germline ends.

The chain employs TRBV5-1 and TRBJ1-4, with D unresolved. Looked up from germline, CDR1 is SGHRS and CDR2 is YFSETQ. V was cut by 4 bases and J by 2 bases, with 12 bases left in between. The CDR3 is made up of 15 amino acids. The CDR3 region has the DNA TGCGCCAGCAGCCCCGGACCCGATACTAATGAAAAACTGTTTTTT. Translated: CASSPGPDTNEKLFF.

The CDR3 loop is CASSQDTHYGYTF. The CDR3 region has the DNA TGTGCCAGCAGCCAAGACACCCACTATGGCTACACCTTC. The gene calls are TRBV4-2 and TRBJ1-2; D ambiguous. Germline V gene lookup returns CDR1 LGHNA and CDR2 YNFKEQ. V shed 0 bases and J shed 3 bases, with 5 bases lying between them. CDR3 length equals 13 residues.

This chain links TRBV18 with TRBJ2-3; no definite D call. Germline V CDR1 and CDR2: KGHSH, LQKENI. V gave up 2 bases and J gave up 0 bases, with 6 bases separating them. This CDR3 region has 14 residues. For the CDR3, the DNA is TGTGCCAGCTCACCAGCCTCTAGCACAGATACGCAGTATTTT. Translation: CASSPASSTDTQYF.

V and J are TRBV19 and TRBJ1-2; 9 bases are a match to TRBD1. V shed 10 bases and J 4 bases; nucleotides not matched to a gene: 10. In germline, CDR1 is LNHDA, CDR2 SQIVND (reference sequence). The CDR3 totals 14 residues. Written as DNA, the CDR3 is TGTGCCATTTCCCGGGACAGGGATAGCTATGGCTACACCTTC. Its translation: CAISRDRDSYGYTF.

The chain is built from TRBV12-3 or TRBV12-4 and TRBJ2-2; weak D call: TRBD2 (5 bases). Trimming stripped 5 bases from V and 4 bases from J, with 8 bases between. There are 13 residues in the CDR3. CDR3 sequence: CASSRAGTGELFF. CDR3 bases: TGTGCCAGCAGTAGGGCGGGCACCGGGGAGCTGTTTTTT.

The rearrangement links TRBV5-1 to TRBJ1-6; the D is unclear. Germline V gives CDR1 SGHRS, CDR2 YFSETQ. The V gene lost 0 bases and the J gene lost 1 base, with 8 bases spanning the gap. This CDR3 contains 16 residues. The CDR3 bases are TGCGCCAGCAGCTTGGAGGGAGGTTCCTATAATTCACCCCTCCACTTT. Residues: CASSLEGGSYNSPLHF.